Sequencing of this TCR beta chain was carried out in a study of molecular identifiers for immune sequencing clone quantification (dated by TCRdb to 2017 to 2018). About the full investigation: For a replicate experiment, RNA from approximately 20,000 or 100,000 naive CD8 T cells was divided into five aliquots, of which four were sequenced. The study was a methods study using CD8 T cells to benchmark molecular-identifier clustering-based TCR repertoire sequencing (MIDCIRS) and TCR RNA copy counting. What the study reported, not specific to this receptor: Highly expanded clone sizes could be underestimated because identical TCR molecules may share a barcode. Clones above 20 RNA copies held over 97% of molecules in CMV-specific effector cells but under 1% in naive cells. Spiked-in Jurkat TCR RNA (about 10 copies' worth), which is not part of the donor repertoire, was contained in the naive libraries. Modeling indicated approximately 3 TCR RNA copies recovered per cell, compared with about 10 by digital PCR, which implies a capture efficiency of 25% to 35%. A single cell's worth of spiked-in Jurkat TCR RNA was reported detectable even among under 1.3 million naive CD8 T cells. Without barcode sub-clustering, chimeric consensus sequences inflated TCR diversity; chimeras reached as high as 47%.

Libraries were built with PCR. Sequencing was performed on a NextSeq 500. Bulk TCR libraries were generated as previously described, with the TCR primers listed in Table S5 used. The Qiagen AllPrep DNA/RNA kit was used to purify total RNA. Before analysis, reads from multiple sequencing runs of one library were combined. The study's processing was this. Reads were retained only if an exact TCR constant sequence was present, and the retained reads were trimmed to 150 nt and grouped according to their 12-nt molecular barcodes. Reads in each barcode group were sub-clustered using a 15% Levenshtein threshold, and a quality-weighted consensus sequence was built for each RNA molecule. Non-functional sequences were filtered out, along with any lower-count sequence sitting one edit away from another sequence. Based on a fit of two negative binomial distributions, barcode sub-clusters having less than 20% of the maximum read count were discarded. TCRdb passed the public sequencing reads through fastp at Q25 and MiXCR, retaining productive beta sequences. Rows matching on CDR3 protein sequence are summarized as one entry with the most common DNA and genes. The V and J calls here are based on TCRdb, not the publication. For this sample there are about 630,000 distinct CDR3 sequences; roughly 25% appear just once. 0.6% to 0.9% of the sample belongs to the ten largest clones.

Naive CD8 T cell libraries were made from approximately 20,000 to 1,000,000 sorted cells using 10%, 30% or 50% of purified RNA. Naive CD8 T cells were FACS-sorted as CD8+CD4-CCR7+CD45RA+ on a BD FACSAria II into RLT Plus buffer. To test detection sensitivity, Jurkat RNA equivalent to nine to ten TCR copies was spiked into samples of roughly 17,000-1,000,000 naive CD8 T cells. CD8 T cells were enriched with RosetteSep CD8+ T Cell Enrichment Cocktail and Ficoll-Paque, followed by ACK red cell lysis. This clonotype was seen a few times. The clone's antigen remains unknown. Nothing much larger sits one base from this clone, and base qualities are not available. This clonotype was sampled from a human donor in good health. Some libraries in this study had Jurkat cell RNA spiked in. Sequenced sample: naive CD8+ T cells from blood, with Jurkat cell RNA spiked in. According to the study, the label for this sample's cell subset or site signals: FACS-sorted CD8+CD4-CCR7+CD45RA+ naive T cells.

The DNA reads TGTGCCAGTAGTATAGTGGGTCACGTTAGCAATCAGCCCCAGCATTTT. Its coded protein is CASSIVGHVSNQPQHF. In this chain, TRBV19 is recombined with TRBJ1-5; no D gene call is confident. Including the terminal cysteine and phenylalanine, the CDR3 comprises 16 residues. Kept here is only the CDR3 DNA, which spans 48 bases and is read in frame from base 1. V sheds 1 base and J sheds 0 bases, leaving 10 bases between their ends. According to the germline V gene (reference sequence), CDR1 reads LNHDA and CDR2 reads SQIVND.